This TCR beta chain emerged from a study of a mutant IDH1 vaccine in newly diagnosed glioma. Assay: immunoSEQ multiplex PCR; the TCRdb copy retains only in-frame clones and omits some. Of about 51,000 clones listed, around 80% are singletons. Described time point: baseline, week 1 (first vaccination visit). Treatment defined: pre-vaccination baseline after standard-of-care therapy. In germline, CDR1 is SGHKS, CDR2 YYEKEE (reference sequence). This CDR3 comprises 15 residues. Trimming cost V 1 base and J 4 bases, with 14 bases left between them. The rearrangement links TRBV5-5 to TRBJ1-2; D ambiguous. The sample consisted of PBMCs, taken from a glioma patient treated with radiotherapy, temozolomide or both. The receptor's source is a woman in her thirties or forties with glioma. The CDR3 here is CASSLSGPNIYGYTF. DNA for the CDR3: TGTGCCAGCAGCTTGTCTGGCCCCAACATCTATGGCTACACCTTC.